The 20 T cell receptor beta chains below come from one sample, sequenced in a study of cytomegalovirus exposure and HLA in healthy donors. TCRdb's copy holds only in-frame clones and misses some; the assay was immunoSEQ multiplex PCR. The data contain 200,000 to 250,000 clones, 75% to 95% of them singletons. Sample: PBMCs. Receptors originate from a woman aged 18-29 years in good health and CMV-seronegative.

The chain uses TRBV29-1 and TRBJ1-1; D call uncertain. The germline CDR1 and CDR2 sequences are SQVTM and ANQGSEA. Trimming removed 8 bases from V and 1 base from J, with 17 bases in between. The CDR3 spans 14 residues. The CDR3 DNA reads as TGCAGCCTTCAGGTTCTACACCAGAACACTGAAGCTTTCTTT. It encodes CSLQVLHQNTEAFF.

This clone appeared a single time. The V and J genes are TRBV28 and TRBJ2-7, with D perhaps TRBD2 (6 bases). The CDR3 runs 15 residues. Germline values: CDR1 MDHEN, CDR2 SYDVKM. Trimming pared 3 bases from V and 3 bases from J, leaving 15 bases between. CDR3: CASSFRGTLNYEQYF. The CDR3 region has the DNA TGTGCCAGCAGTTTCCGCGGGACCCTCAACTACGAGCAGTACTTC.

The chain carries TRBV12-5 and TRBJ2-1, with 10 bases fitting TRBD1. Losses at the gene ends were 1 base for V and 5 bases for J; bases not matched to a gene: 5. Germline V lookup: CDR1 LGHNT, CDR2 FRNRAP. CDR3 size: 16 residues. CDR3 loop: CASGLDRQGAHNEQFF. The CDR3 nucleotides read TGTGCTAGTGGTTTGGACCGACAGGGGGCGCACAATGAGCAGTTCTTC.

This clone was detected a few times. This sequence joins TRBV9 and TRBJ1-5; TRBD1 agrees at 9 bases. V lost 0 bases and J lost 9; bases outside the gene matches: 7. This CDR3 region has 15 residues. Germline lookup yields CDR1 SGDLS and CDR2 YYNGEE. CDR3 sequence (DNA): TGTGCCAGCAGCGTAGGGGGACAGGGTACGGGGCCCCAGCATTTT. It codes for CASSVGGQGTGPQHF.

J is TRBJ1-1 and V is TRBV6-1; 8 positions match TRBD1. The V gene's germline CDR1 is MNHNS and CDR2 SASEGT. The length of the CDR3 is 15 residues. Trimming took 1 base from V and 2 from J; bases not matched to a gene: 3. CDR3 DNA sequence: TGTGCCAGCAGTGAAGTGCCAGGGGGCAACACTGAAGCTTTCTTT. This gives the protein CASSEVPGGNTEAFF.

The rearrangement links TRBV5-1 to TRBJ2-7, with a tentative D call TRBD2 (6 bases). The length of the CDR3 is 16 residues. Per germline, CDR1 SGHRS and CDR2 YFSETQ. Trimming left V 0 bases short and J 5 bases short, with 18 bases between. The CDR3 is CASSLGGGLAVHEQYF. The DNA for the CDR3 is TGCGCCAGCAGCTTGGGCGGCGGGTTAGCGGTCCACGAGCAGTACTTC.

The V gene is TRBV4-2, the J gene TRBJ2-7, with 9 nucleotides matching TRBD1. The CDR3 is made up of 16 amino acids. Losses at the gene ends were 0 bases for V and 5 bases for J; bases not matched to a gene: 8. Germline V gene sequence: CDR1 LGHNA, CDR2 YNFKEQ. The DNA for the CDR3 is TGTGCCAGCAGCCAAGACGTGGGACAGGGATCGGACGAGCAGTACTTC. Amino acid sequence: CASSQDVGQGSDEQYF.

This clone appeared once. The CDR3 sequence: CASGLVQGRSTEAFF. Written as DNA, the CDR3 is TGTGCTAGTGGTTTGGTACAGGGAAGGAGCACTGAAGCTTTCTTT. The chain carries TRBV12-5 and TRBJ1-1; tentatively, D is TRBD1 (6 bases). The CDR3 extends over 15 amino acids. Trimming left V 0 bases short and J 4 bases short, with 12 bases between. Germline V gene lookup returns CDR1 LGHNT and CDR2 FRNRAP.

The genes are TRBV4-1 and TRBJ2-3, with D possibly matching TRBD2 (5 bases). Germline loops: CDR1 MGHRA, CDR2 YSYEKL. This CDR3 is 16 amino acids long. Trimming took off 1 base at V and 4 bases at J, with 15 bases between the two ends. The CDR3 sequence: CASSQASAARADTQYF. Written as DNA, the CDR3 is TGCGCCAGCAGCCAAGCATCAGCGGCGAGGGCAGATACGCAGTATTTT.

The genes are TRBV27 and TRBJ2-2; 7 bases fit TRBD2. Germline values: CDR1 MNHEY, CDR2 SMNVEV (reference sequence). Germline trimming cut 5 bases from V and 4 bases from J; bases unmatched to any gene: 7. This CDR3 is 15 amino acids long. For the CDR3, the DNA is TGTGCCAGCAGTCGGCTAGCGGACCCCACCGGGGAGCTGTTTTTT. Translated: CASSRLADPTGELFF.

J is TRBJ2-1 and V is TRBV29-1; D is uncertain. Between the trimmed V and J ends, which lost 3 bases and 0 bases, there was a span of 9 bases. The CDR3 totals 14 residues. Germline loops: CDR1 SQVTM, CDR2 ANQGSEA. The CDR3 protein is CSVDTSNSYNEQFF. The CDR3 bases are TGCAGCGTTGATACGAGTAACTCCTACAATGAGCAGTTCTTC.

The V gene is TRBV6-4, the J gene TRBJ2-7, with 14 positions matching TRBD2. J lost 2 bases, V lost 1 base, and 4 bases had no gene match. CDR3 size: 17 residues. Germline V lookup: CDR1 MRHNA, CDR2 SNTAGT. CDR3 coding DNA: TGTGCCAGCAGTGACTGCGGACTAGCGGGAGGCGCCTACGAGCAGTACTTC. It specifies CASSDCGLAGGAYEQYF.

The chain combines TRBV19 with TRBJ2-2; 9 bases align to TRBD1. After removal of 5 bases from V and 4 bases from J, the junction contained 8 bases not matched to a gene. The length of the CDR3 is 16 residues. Looked up from germline, CDR1 is LNHDA and CDR2 is SQIVND (reference sequence). The DNA of the CDR3 is TGTGCCAGTAGTCCCCTGGGACAGGGACCCACCGGGGAGCTGTTTTTT. Its protein is CASSPLGQGPTGELFF.

This clone has more than one count but fewer than ten. This chain joins TRBV7-3 and TRBJ2-2; D might be TRBD2 (6 bases). Trimming cost V 2 bases and J 0 bases, with 10 bases left between them. The CDR3 loop spans 16 amino acids. From germline, CDR1 is SGHTA and CDR2 FQGTGA. CDR3 residues: CASSLGLASNTGELFF. The CDR3 DNA reads as TGTGCCAGCAGCTTAGGGCTAGCGTCGAACACCGGGGAGCTGTTTTTT.

The genes are TRBV11-3 and TRBJ2-3; TRBD2 aligns across 10 bases. CDR1 is SGHNT, CDR2 YENEEA, per germline. The CDR3 has 17 amino acids. Unmatched junction bases numbered 15, after V lost 11 bases and J lost 1 base. The CDR3 coding sequence is TGTGCCGCCCGATCCGGTTCTAGCGGGAGAGGCACAGATACGCAGTATTTT. Translated: CAARSGSSGRGTDTQYF.

J is TRBJ1-1 and V is TRBV28, with a weak D call TRBD1 (5 bases). V lost 3 bases and J 1 base, leaving 18 bases between the germline ends. Per germline, CDR1 MDHEN and CDR2 SYDVKM. This CDR3 contains 17 residues. Here the CDR3 reads CASSLIPGLDRNTEAFF. CDR3 DNA: TGTGCCAGCAGTTTGATTCCGGGCCTTGACAGGAACACTGAAGCTTTCTTT.

This clone showed up just once. This sequence joins TRBV19 and TRBJ2-7, with TRBD1 matching 7 bases. V lost 5 bases, J lost 8 bases, and 15 bases stayed unmatched. The CDR3 sequence is 15 residues long. CDR1 is LNHDA, CDR2 SQIVND, per germline (reference sequence). CDR3 coding DNA: TGTGCCAGTAGTCCTGGGACAGCTGGATCGGTCCAGCAGTACTTC. Its protein product is CASSPGTAGSVQQYF.

On this clone itself: In the same sample, other DNA sequences code for this CDR3. The chain links TRBV27 to TRBJ1-1; tentative D call: TRBD1 (5 bases). CDR3 length: 14 amino acids. V lost 2 bases to trimming and J lost 1 base, with 8 bases between them. The V gene's germline CDR1 is MNHEY and CDR2 SMNVEV (reference sequence). CDR3 DNA: TGTGCCAGCAGTTTAGCGGGGGGGAACACTGAAGCTTTCTTT. Translation gives CASSLAGGNTEAFF.

This chain connects TRBV30 to TRBJ2-5, with D perhaps TRBD2 (6 bases). The V and J ends lost 1 base and 2 bases respectively, with 23 bases between them. CDR3 size: 18 residues. Germline CDR1 and CDR2: GTSNPN and SVGIG (reference sequence). This chain's CDR3 is CAWSGLPGVEVIQETQYF. The CDR3, as DNA: TGTGCCTGGAGTGGTCTCCCGGGGGTTGAAGTGATACAAGAGACCCAGTACTTC.

This chain connects TRBV2 to TRBJ2-5; TRBD2 might be the D (5 bases). This CDR3 region has 13 residues. Germline values: CDR1 SNHLY, CDR2 FYNNEI. V lost 2 bases and J lost 8, with 12 bases in between. The CDR3 sequence is CASSEYGSGTQYF. The CDR3 nucleotides read TGTGCCAGCAGTGAATATGGGAGCGGCACCCAGTACTTC.